What follows are 13 T cell receptor beta chains derived from one specimen sequenced in a study of blood T cell repertoires in COVID-19. The method was immunoSEQ multiplex PCR; TCRdb's version includes in-frame clones alone and lacks a portion of them. The data show about 97,000 clones, about 87% seen once. The sequenced sample was peripheral blood. The receptors here all came from a man aged 45-65 years with active or convalescent COVID-19.

The rearrangement links TRBV7-5 to TRBJ1-5; the DNA was not compared with TRBD1, the D call given in the table. TRBV7-5 is deemed a pseudogene. The CDR3 totals 18 residues. The CDR3, as DNA: TGTGTCAGAAGTTTAATGCTGGGGGCCCTATATAGCAATCAGCCCCAGCATTTT. Protein sequence: CVRSLMLGALYSNQPQHF.

As for this clone: The same CDR3 is also encoded by other DNA sequences in this sample. The chain joins TRBV27 to TRBJ2-2; perhaps TRBD2 as D (6 bases). Germline V gene sequence: CDR1 MNHEY, CDR2 SMNVEV (reference sequence). V was cut by 5 bases and J by 1 base, with 11 bases left in between. CDR3 length equals 15 residues. DNA of the CDR3: TGTGCCAGCAGTGCGGGGACGGTGAACACCGGGGAGCTGTTTTTT. It codes for CASSAGTVNTGELFF.

The J gene is TRBJ1-5, the V gene TRBV6-5; D not certain. With 6 bases removed from V and 1 base from J, the gap between germline ends came to 13 bases. Germline V gene lookup returns CDR1 MNHEY and CDR2 SVGAGI. This CDR3 is 15 amino acids long. CDR3 region: CASREASGSNQPQHF. The CDR3 bases are TGTGCCAGCAGGGAGGCTAGCGGAAGCAATCAGCCCCAGCATTTT.

The chain combines TRBV28 with TRBJ1-1, with D possibly being TRBD1 (5 bases). Trimming left V 6 bases short and J 7 bases short, with 9 bases between. The CDR3 contains 11 residues. The germline gives CDR1 MDHEN, CDR2 SYDVKM. The CDR3 sequence is CASRGPGEAFF. DNA of the CDR3: TGTGCCAGCAGGGGGCCGGGTGAAGCTTTCTTT.

The chain combines TRBV5-1 with TRBJ2-3, with TRBD2 matching over 11 bases. V trimming: 2 bases; J trimming: 0 bases; junction bases outside the gene matches: 2. In germline, CDR1 is SGHRS, CDR2 YFSETQ. The CDR3 spans 16 residues. CDR3: CASSFGTSGSTDTQYF. The CDR3 DNA follows: TGCGCCAGCAGCTTCGGGACTAGCGGTAGCACAGATACGCAGTATTTT. Full variable domain (remainder filled in from reference TRBV5-1 and TRBJ2-3): KAGVTQTPRYLIKTRGQQVTLSCSPISGHRSVSWYQQTPGQGLQFLFEYFSETQRNKGNFPGRFSGRQFSNSRSEMNVSTLELGDSALYLCASSFGTSGSTDTQYFGPGTRLTVL.

V and J are TRBV28 and TRBJ2-3; TRBD1 aligns across 8 bases. CDR3 length equals 15 residues. The V segment lost 5 bases and the J segment 3 bases; nucleotides outside the gene matches: 7. CDR1 MDHEN and CDR2 SYDVKM come from the germline V gene. The CDR3 coding sequence is TGTGCCAGCAGTCGAAGTCAGGGGGCGACAGATACGCAGTATTTT. Amino acid sequence: CASSRSQGATDTQYF.

The genes are TRBV5-1 and TRBJ2-5; the match to TRBD2 covers 12 bases. The germline CDR1 and CDR2 sequences are SGHRS and YFSETQ. The CDR3 extends over 16 amino acids. J gave up 5 bases and V 0 bases, and 5 bases lay outside the gene matches. The CDR3 here is CASSLELAGGQETQYF. In nucleotides, the CDR3 is TGCGCCAGCAGCTTGGAACTAGCGGGGGGTCAGGAGACCCAGTACTTC.

The rearrangement links TRBV19 to TRBJ2-3; TRBD1 matches 9 bases. The CDR3 is 14 amino acids. The V and J ends lost 10 bases and 3 bases, in that order; junction bases with no gene match: 8. Per the germline V gene, CDR1 is LNHDA and CDR2 is SQIVND (reference sequence). The CDR3 loop reads CATRQGDWTDTQYF. CDR3 bases: TGTGCCACCAGACAGGGGGATTGGACAGATACGCAGTATTTT.

The V and J genes are TRBV7-7 and TRBJ2-1; the D gene is possibly TRBD2 (7 bases). V was clipped by 1 base and J by 9 bases, with 16 bases between them. The CDR3 is 15 residues long. Germline V lookup: CDR1 SSHAT, CDR2 FNYEAQ (reference sequence). CDR3 coding DNA: TGTGCCAGCAGCTTAGGCGGGGGCCCCTCGGGTGAGCAGTTCTTC. Protein product: CASSLGGGPSGEQFF.

This clone showed up just once. This sequence joins TRBV6-5 and TRBJ1-4; 8 positions agree with TRBD1. Germline-derived CDR1 and CDR2 are MNHEY and SVGAGI. V lost 11 bases, J lost 4 bases, and 0 bases stayed unmatched. CDR3 length equals 11 residues. CDR3 sequence reads: CAGQGNEKLFF. CDR3 sequence (DNA): TGTGCCGGACAGGGTAATGAAAAACTGTTTTTT.

The V gene is TRBV3-1 (or the pseudogene TRBV3-2), the J gene TRBJ2-1, with a possible D match to TRBD2 (7 bases). Trimming shortened V by 4 bases and J by 1 base, and 11 bases separated the two germline ends. The CDR3 sequence is 15 residues long. Germline CDR1 LGHDT, CDR2 YNNKEL (reference sequence). In DNA form, the CDR3 reads TGTGCCAGCAGCCGTGGGGGGGCTTCCTACAATGAGCAGTTCTTC. It specifies CASSRGGASYNEQFF.

The chain has TRBV28 and TRBJ2-1, with D possibly TRBD1 on 7 matching bases. This CDR3 contains 15 residues. Germline V gives CDR1 MDHEN, CDR2 SYDVKM. V was trimmed by 2 bases and J by 5 bases, leaving 13 bases between them. Here the CDR3 reads CASSLQGGENNEQFF. CDR3 coding DNA: TGTGCCAGCAGTTTACAGGGGGGCGAGAACAATGAGCAGTTCTTC.

V and J are TRBV10-2 and TRBJ2-1; D remains unclear. Germline V gene data show CDR1 as WSHSY and CDR2 as SAAADI. This CDR3 spans 13 amino acids. V was clipped by 3 bases and J by 9 bases, with 12 bases between them. The chain's CDR3 is CASSDLLGSEQFF. Written as DNA, the CDR3 is TGCGCCAGCAGTGATCTTCTGGGCAGTGAGCAGTTCTTC.